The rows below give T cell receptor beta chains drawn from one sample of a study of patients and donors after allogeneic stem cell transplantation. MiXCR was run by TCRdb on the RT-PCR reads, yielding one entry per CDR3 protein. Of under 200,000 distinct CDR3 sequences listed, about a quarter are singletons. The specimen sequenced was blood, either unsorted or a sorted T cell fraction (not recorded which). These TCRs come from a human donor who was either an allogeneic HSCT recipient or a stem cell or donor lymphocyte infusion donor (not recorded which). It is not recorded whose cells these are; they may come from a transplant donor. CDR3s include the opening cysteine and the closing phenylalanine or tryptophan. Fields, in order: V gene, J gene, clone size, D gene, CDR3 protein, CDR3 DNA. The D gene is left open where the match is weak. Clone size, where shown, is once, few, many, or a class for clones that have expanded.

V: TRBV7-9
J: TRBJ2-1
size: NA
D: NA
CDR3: CASSFGDQQFF
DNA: TGTGCCAGCAGCTTCGGCGATCAGCAGTTCTTC

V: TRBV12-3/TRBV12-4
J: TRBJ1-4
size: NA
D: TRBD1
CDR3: CASSPYPGQWKEKLFF
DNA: TGTGCCAGCAGTCCATACCCGGGACAGTGGAAGGAAAAACTGTTTTTT

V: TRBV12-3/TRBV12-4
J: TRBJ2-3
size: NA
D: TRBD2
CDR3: CASSAREGTGTDTQYF
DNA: TGTGCCAGCAGTGCCCGGGAGGGGACGGGCACAGATACGCAGTATTTT

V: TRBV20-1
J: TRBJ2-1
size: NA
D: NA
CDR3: CSARKAGPQNEQFF
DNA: TGCAGTGCTAGAAAAGCCGGACCCCAGAATGAGCAGTTCTTC

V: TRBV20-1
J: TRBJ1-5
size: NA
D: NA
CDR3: CSAPSPGQPQHF
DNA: TGCAGTGCCCCTTCTCCGGGGCAGCCCCAGCATTTT

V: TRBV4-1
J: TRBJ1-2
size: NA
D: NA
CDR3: CASSQDKGGDYTF
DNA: TGCGCCAGCAGCCAAGATAAAGGAGGGGACTACACCTTC

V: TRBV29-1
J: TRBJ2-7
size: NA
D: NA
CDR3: CSVGVRLREQYF
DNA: TGCAGCGTTGGGGTTAGACTTCGCGAGCAGTACTTC

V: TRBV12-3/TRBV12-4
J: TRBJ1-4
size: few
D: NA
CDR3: CASSKQDEKLFF
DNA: TGTGCCAGCAGCAAACAGGATGAAAAACTGTTTTTT

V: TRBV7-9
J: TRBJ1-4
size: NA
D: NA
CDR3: CASSQRGEKLFF
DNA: TGTGCCAGCAGCCAGCGGGGTGAAAAACTGTTTTTT

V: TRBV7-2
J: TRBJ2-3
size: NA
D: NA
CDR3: CASSLGGARIDTQYF
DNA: TGTGCCAGCAGCTTAGGGGGGGCCCGTATAGATACGCAGTATTTT

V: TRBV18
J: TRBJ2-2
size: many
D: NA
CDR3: CASSPTAGELFF
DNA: TGTGCCAGCTCACCAACCGCCGGGGAGCTGTTTTTT